The T cell receptor (beta chain) under discussion was sequenced for a study of spatial heterogeneity in lung cancer. Study context: Mean representation of each unique TCR and UMI combination in the raw reads exceeded ten occurrences.

A unique molecular identifier was carried by every single TCR cDNA molecule. TCRdb re-analysed the 5' RACE reads in MiXCR, keeping a single row per CDR3 protein. The sample contains 9,500 to 13,000 distinct CDR3 sequences, approximately 12% of which appear only once. General study points: Expanded alpha and beta TCR counts within tumors tracked tumor mutation counts. Approximate estimated coverage of tumor T cells amounted to 5.5% to 7% for alpha and over 12% for beta chains.

Many counts were recorded for this clonotype. What it recognizes is unknown. Time point reported: sample taken at primary tumor resection. Tumor, nontumor lung or frozen PBMC supplied whole RNA, sequenced without sorting. The V gene end was trimmed by 5 bases and the J gene end by 4 bases; junction bases not matched to a gene: 8. The CDR3 consists of 15 residues. The chain uses TRBV12-3 or TRBV12-4 and TRBJ2-1, with 7 bases fitting TRBD1. The TCR was taken from a male donor with early-stage non-small cell lung cancer. This sample comprised lung tumor tissue, obtained at surgery. CDR3: CASSQPGQKYNEQFF. The CDR3 DNA sequence: TGTGCCAGCAGTCAACCGGGACAGAAATACAATGAGCAGTTCTTC.